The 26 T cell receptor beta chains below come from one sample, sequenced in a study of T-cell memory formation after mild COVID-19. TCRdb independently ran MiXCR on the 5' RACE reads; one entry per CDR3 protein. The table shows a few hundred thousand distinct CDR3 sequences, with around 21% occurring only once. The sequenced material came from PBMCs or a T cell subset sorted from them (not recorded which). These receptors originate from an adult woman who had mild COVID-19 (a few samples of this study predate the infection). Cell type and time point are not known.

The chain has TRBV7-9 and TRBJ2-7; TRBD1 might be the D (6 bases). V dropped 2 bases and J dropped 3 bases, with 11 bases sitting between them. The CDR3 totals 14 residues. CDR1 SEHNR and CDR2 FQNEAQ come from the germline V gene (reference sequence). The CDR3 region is CASSLPGDRYEQYF. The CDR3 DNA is TGTGCCAGCAGCTTACCAGGGGACCGCTACGAGCAGTACTTC.

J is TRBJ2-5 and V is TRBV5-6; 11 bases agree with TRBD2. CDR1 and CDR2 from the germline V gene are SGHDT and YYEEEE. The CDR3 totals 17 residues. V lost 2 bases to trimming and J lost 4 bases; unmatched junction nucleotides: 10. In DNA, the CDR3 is TGTGCCAGCAGCTTAAAATTGACTAGCGGGACCGGAGAGACCCAGTACTTC. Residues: CASSLKLTSGTGETQYF.

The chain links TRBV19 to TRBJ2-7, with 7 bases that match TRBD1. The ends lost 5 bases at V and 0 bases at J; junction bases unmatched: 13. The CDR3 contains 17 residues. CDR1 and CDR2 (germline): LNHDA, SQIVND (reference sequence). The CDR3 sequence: CASSSPSGTDSSYEQYF. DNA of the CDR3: TGTGCCAGTAGTTCCCCCTCCGGGACAGATAGCTCCTACGAGCAGTACTTC. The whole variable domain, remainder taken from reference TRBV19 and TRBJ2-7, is DGGITQSPKYLFRKEGQNVTLSCEQNLNHDAMYWYRQDPGQGLRLIYYSQIVNDFQKGDIAEGYSVSREKKESFPLTVTSAQKNPTAFYLCASSSPSGTDSSYEQYFGPGTRLTVT.

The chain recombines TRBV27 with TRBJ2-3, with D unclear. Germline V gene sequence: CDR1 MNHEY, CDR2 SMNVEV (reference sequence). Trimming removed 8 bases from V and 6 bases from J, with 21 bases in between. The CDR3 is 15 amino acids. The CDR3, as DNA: TGTGCCAGCTATAGGGCCTCCGGCTCACCGGATACGCAGTATTTT. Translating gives CASYRASGSPDTQYF.

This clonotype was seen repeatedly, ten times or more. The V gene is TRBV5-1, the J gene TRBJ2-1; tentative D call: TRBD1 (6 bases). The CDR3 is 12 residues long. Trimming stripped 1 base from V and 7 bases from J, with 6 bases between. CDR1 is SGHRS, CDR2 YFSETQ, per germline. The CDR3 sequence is CASSLQGNEQFF. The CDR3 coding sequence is TGCGCCAGCAGCTTGCAGGGGAATGAGCAGTTCTTC.

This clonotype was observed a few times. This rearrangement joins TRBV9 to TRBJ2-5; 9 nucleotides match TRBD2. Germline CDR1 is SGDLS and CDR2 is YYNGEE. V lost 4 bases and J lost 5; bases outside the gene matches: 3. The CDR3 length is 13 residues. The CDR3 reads CASSFSGGETQYF. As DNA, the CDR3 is TGTGCCAGCAGCTTTAGCGGGGGTGAGACCCAGTACTTC.

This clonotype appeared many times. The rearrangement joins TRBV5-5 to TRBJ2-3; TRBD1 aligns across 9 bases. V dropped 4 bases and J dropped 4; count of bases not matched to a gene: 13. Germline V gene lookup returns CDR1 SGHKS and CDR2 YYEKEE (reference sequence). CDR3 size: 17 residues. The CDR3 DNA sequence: TGTGCCAGCAGCCACGAAGGGACAGGGAACATCCCAGATACGCAGTATTTT. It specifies CASSHEGTGNIPDTQYF.

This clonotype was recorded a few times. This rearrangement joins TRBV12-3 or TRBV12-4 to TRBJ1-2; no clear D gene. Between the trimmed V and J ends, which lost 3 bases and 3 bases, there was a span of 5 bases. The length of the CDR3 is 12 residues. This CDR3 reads CASSFEYYGYTF. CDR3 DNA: TGTGCCAGCAGTTTCGAATACTATGGCTACACCTTC.

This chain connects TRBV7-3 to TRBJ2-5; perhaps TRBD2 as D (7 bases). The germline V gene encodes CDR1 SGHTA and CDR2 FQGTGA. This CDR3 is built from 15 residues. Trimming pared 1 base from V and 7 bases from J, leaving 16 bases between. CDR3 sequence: CASSLSGGREGTQYF. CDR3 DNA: TGTGCCAGCAGCTTAAGTGGGGGCAGGGAGGGGACCCAGTACTTC.

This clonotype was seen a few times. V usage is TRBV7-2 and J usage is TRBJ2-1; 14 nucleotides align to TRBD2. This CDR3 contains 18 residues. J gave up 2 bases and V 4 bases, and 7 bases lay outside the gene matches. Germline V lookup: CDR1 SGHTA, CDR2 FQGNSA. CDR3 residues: CASSSGLAGGYTYNEQFF. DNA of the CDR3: TGTGCCAGCAGCTCCGGACTAGCGGGGGGATACACCTACAATGAGCAGTTCTTC.

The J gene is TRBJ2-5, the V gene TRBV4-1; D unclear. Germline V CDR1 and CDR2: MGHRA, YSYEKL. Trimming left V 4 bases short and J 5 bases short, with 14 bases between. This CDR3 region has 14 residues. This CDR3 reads CASSLTPVRETQYF. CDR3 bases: TGCGCCAGCAGCCTGACTCCCGTTCGGGAGACCCAGTACTTC.

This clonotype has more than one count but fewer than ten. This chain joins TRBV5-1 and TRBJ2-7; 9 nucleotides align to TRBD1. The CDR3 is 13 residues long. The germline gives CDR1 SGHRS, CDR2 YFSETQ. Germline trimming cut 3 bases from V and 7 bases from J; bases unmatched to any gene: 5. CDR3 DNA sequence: TGCGCCAGCAGCTGGGACAGGGCGGGGGAGCAGTACTTC. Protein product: CASSWDRAGEQYF.

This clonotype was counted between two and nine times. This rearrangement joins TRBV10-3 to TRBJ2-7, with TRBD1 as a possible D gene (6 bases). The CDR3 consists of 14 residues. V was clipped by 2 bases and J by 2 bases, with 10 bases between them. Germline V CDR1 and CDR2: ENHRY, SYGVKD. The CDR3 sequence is CAISEHRDPYEQYF. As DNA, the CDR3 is TGTGCCATCAGTGAGCACAGGGACCCCTACGAGCAGTACTTC.

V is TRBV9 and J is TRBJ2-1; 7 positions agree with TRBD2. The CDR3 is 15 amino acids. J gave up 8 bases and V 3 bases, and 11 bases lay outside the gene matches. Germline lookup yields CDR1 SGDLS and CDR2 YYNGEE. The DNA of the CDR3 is TGTGCCAGCAGCGCCTCCGGGACTATCCCCGATGAGCAGTTCTTC. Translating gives CASSASGTIPDEQFF.

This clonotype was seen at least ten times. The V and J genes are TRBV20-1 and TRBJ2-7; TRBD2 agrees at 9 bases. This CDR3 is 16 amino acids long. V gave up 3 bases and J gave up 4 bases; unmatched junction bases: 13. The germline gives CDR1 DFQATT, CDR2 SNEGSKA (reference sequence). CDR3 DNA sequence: TGCAGTGCTAGGAAGACTTTCCTGACTAGCGGATACGAGCAGTACTTC. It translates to CSARKTFLTSGYEQYF.

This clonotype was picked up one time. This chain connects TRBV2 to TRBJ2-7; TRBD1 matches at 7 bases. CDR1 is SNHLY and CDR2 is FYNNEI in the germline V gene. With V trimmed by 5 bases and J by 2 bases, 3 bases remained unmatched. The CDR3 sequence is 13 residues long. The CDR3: CASSQTGAYEQYF. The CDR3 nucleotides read TGTGCCAGCAGTCAAACAGGGGCCTACGAGCAGTACTTC.

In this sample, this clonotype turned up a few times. The CDR3 reads CASSNTLASIREQFF. DNA for the CDR3: TGTGCCAGCAGCAACACGCTAGCGTCAATCAGGGAGCAGTTCTTC. The V and J genes are TRBV9 and TRBJ2-1, with D perhaps matching TRBD2 (6 bases). V lost 4 bases to trimming and J lost 10 bases, with 21 bases between them. The CDR3 runs 15 residues. The germline gives CDR1 SGDLS, CDR2 YYNGEE.

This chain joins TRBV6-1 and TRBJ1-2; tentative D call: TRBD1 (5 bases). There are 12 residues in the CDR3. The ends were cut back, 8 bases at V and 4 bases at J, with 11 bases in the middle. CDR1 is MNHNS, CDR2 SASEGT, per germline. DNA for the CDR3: TGTGCCAGCGCACCAGGGATCTATGGCTACACCTTC. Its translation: CASAPGIYGYTF.

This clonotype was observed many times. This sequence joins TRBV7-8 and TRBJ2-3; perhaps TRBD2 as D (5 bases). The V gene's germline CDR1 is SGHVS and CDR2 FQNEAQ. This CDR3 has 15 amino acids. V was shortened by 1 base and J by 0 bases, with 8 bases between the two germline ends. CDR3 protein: CASSLGGISTDTQYF. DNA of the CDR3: TGTGCCAGCAGCTTAGGAGGGATTAGCACAGATACGCAGTATTTT.

Here the CDR3 reads CASSDPPGIGLAFF. DNA for the CDR3: TGTGCCAGCAGTGACCCCCCGGGGATCGGGTTGGCTTTCTTT. V usage is TRBV6-6 and J usage is TRBJ1-1; D is unresolved. Germline CDR1 is MNHNY and CDR2 is SVGAGI (reference sequence). Trimming shortened V by 5 bases and J by 11 bases, and 21 bases separated the two germline ends. The CDR3 loop spans 14 amino acids.

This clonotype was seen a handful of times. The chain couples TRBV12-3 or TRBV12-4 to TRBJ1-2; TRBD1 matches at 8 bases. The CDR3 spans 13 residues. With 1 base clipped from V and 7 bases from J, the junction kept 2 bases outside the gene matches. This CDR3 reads CASSLVGTGGYTF. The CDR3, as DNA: TGTGCCAGCAGTTTAGTGGGGACAGGTGGCTACACCTTC.

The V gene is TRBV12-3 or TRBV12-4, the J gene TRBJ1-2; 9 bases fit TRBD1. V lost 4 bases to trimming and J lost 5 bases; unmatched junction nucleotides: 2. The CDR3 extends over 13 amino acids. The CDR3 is CASSWDRAYGYTF. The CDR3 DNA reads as TGTGCCAGCAGTTGGGACAGGGCTTATGGCTACACCTTC.

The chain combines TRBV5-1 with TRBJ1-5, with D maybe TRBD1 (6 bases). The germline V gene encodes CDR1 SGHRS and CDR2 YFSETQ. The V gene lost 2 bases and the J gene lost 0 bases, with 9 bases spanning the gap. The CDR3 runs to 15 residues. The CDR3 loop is CASSFRGDSNQPQHF. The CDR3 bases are TGCGCCAGCAGCTTTAGGGGGGATAGCAATCAGCCCCAGCATTTT.

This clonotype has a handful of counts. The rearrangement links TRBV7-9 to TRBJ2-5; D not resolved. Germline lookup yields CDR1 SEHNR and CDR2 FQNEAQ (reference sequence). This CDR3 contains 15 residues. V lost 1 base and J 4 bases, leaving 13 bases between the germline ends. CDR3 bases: TGTGCCAGCAGCTTAGAAGTTCCCGAGTCAGAGACCCAGTACTTC. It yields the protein CASSLEVPESETQYF.

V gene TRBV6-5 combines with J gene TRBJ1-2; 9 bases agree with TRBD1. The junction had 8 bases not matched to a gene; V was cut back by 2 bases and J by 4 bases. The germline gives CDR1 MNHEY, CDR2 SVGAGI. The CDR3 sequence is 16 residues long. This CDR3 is CASSYTDRGDFYGYTF. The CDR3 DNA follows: TGTGCCAGCAGTTACACAGACAGGGGGGACTTCTATGGCTACACCTTC.

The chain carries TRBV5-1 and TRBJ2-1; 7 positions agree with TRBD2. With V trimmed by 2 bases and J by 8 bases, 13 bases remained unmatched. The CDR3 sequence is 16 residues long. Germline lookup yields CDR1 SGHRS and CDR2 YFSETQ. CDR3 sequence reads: CASSFRLAVPLDEQFF. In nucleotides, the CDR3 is TGCGCCAGCAGCTTTCGCCTAGCGGTCCCCTTGGATGAGCAGTTCTTC.